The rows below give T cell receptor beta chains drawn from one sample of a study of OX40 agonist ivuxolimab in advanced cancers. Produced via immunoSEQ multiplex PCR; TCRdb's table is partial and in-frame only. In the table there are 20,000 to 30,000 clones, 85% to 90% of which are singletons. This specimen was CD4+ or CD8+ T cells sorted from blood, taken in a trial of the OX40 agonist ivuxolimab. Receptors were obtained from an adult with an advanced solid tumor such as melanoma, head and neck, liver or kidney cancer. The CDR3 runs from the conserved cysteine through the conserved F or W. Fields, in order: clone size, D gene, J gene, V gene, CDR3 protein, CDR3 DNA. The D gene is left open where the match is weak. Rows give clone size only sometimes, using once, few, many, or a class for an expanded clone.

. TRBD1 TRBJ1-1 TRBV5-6 CASSPGQRSNTEAFF TGTGCCAGCAGCCCGGGACAGCGGAGTAACACTGAAGCTTTCTTT
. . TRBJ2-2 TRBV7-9 CASSPGLFTGELFF TGTGCCAGCAGCCCAGGACTGTTCACCGGGGAGCTGTTTTTT
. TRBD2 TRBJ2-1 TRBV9 CASSALAGGPNEQFF TGTGCCAGCAGCGCCCTAGCGGGGGGGCCAAATGAGCAGTTCTTC
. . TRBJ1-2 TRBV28 CASSFLNGYTF TGTGCCAGCAGTTTCCTCAATGGCTACACCTTC
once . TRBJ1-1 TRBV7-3 CASSLRGDGNTEAFF TGTGCCAGCAGCTTAAGGGGGGACGGGAACACTGAAGCTTTCTTT
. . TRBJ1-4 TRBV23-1 CARQWPTGQNEKLFF TGCGCCAGACAATGGCCGACAGGACAGAATGAAAAACTGTTTTTT
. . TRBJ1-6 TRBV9 CASSVGGENSPLHF TGTGCCAGCAGCGTAGGAGGAGAGAATTCACCCCTCCACTTT
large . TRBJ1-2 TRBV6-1 CASRAPEGYTF TGTGCCAGCAGAGCCCCGGAGGGCTACACCTTC
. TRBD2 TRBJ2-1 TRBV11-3 CASSLGMGLAGAHEQFF TGTGCCAGCAGCTTAGGGATGGGACTAGCGGGGGCCCATGAGCAGTTCTTC
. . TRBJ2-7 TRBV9 CASSVGGAGDLYEQYF TGTGCCAGCAGCGTAGGCGGAGCGGGTGACCTCTACGAGCAGTACTTC
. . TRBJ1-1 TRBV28 CASRRSLMNTEAFF TGTGCCAGCAGACGTTCACTTATGAACACTGAAGCTTTCTTT
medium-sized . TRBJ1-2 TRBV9 CASSAGVGYTF TGTGCCAGCAGTGCAGGGGTTGGCTACACCTTC
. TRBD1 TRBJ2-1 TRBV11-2 CASSLVRGRNEQFF TGTGCCAGCAGCTTAGTCAGGGGGCGGAATGAGCAGTTCTTC
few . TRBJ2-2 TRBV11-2 CASSRRGNTGELFF TGTGCCAGCAGCCGGCGGGGGAACACCGGGGAGCTGTTTTTT
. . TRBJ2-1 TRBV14 CASSQALAYNEQFF TGTGCCAGCAGCCAAGCGCTAGCTTACAATGAGCAGTTCTTC
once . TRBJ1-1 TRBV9 CASSVGVSTEAFF TGTGCCAGCAGCGTAGGTGTCAGCACTGAAGCTTTCTTT
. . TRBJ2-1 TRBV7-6 CASSPGGSYNEQFF TGTGCCAGCAGCCCTGGAGGGTCCTACAATGAGCAGTTCTTC
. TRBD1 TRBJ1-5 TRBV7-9 CASSFAGGPYSNQPQHF TGTGCCAGCAGCTTTGCAGGGGGGCCTTATAGCAATCAGCCCCAGCATTTT
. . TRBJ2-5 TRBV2 CASRDLGEETQYF TGTGCCAGCAGGGACCTGGGGGAGGAGACCCAGTACTTC
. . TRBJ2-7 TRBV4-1 CASSLFPGGPGQTKQEQYF TGCGCCAGCAGCTTATTCCCTGGAGGCCCGGGACAAACAAAGCAAGAGCAGTACTTC
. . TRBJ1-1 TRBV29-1 CSVLRGGNTEAFF TGCAGCGTTTTGAGGGGCGGGAACACTGAAGCTTTCTTT
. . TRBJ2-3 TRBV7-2 CASSFAGRTSVDTQYF TGTGCCAGCAGCTTCGCGGGGCGGACCTCGGTGGATACGCAGTATTTT
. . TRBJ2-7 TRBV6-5 CASSSSDSDHEQYF TGTGCCAGCAGTTCTTCAGACAGCGACCACGAGCAGTACTTC
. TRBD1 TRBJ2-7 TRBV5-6 CASSPRTGYEQYF TGTGCCAGCAGCCCACGGACAGGCTACGAGCAGTACTTC
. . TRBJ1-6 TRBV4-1 CASSQDRSSSYNSPLHF TGCGCCAGCAGCCAAGACCGGTCCAGCTCCTATAATTCACCCCTCCACTTT
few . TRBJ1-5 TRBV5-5 CASSLRGYSNQPQHF TGTGCCAGCAGCTTGCGAGGGTATAGCAATCAGCCCCAGCATTTT
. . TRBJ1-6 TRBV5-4 CASSPEGYNSPLHF TGTGCCAGCAGCCCCGAAGGCTATAATTCACCCCTCCACTTT
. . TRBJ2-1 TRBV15 CATSSLLVNEQFF TGTGCCACCAGCAGCTTACTAGTCAATGAGCAGTTCTTC
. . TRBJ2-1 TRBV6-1 CASSEGTRGEVAEQFF TGTGCCAGCAGTGAGGGTACGAGGGGGGAGGTTGCTGAGCAGTTCTTC
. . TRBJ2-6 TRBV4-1 CASSQLDRPTGANVLTF TGCGCCAGCAGCCAACTCGACAGGCCGACTGGGGCCAACGTCCTGACTTTC
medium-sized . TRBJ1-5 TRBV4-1 CASSQDSPTNQPQHF TGCGCCAGCAGCCAAGATTCGCCTACGAATCAGCCCCAGCATTTT
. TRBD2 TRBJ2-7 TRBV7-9 CASLDGRETEQYF TGTGCCAGCTTGGATGGGCGGGAGACAGAGCAGTACTTC
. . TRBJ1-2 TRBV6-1 CASSPGTANYGYTF TGTGCCAGCAGCCCCGGGACGGCAAACTATGGCTACACCTTC
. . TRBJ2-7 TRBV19 CASSMSHRSVYYEQYF TGTGCCAGTAGTATGTCTCACAGAAGTGTTTACTACGAGCAGTACTTC
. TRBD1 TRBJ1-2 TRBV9 CASSVGQGERYGYTF TGTGCCAGCAGCGTCGGACAGGGTGAACGCTATGGCTACACCTTC
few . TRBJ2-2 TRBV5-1 CASSLQPPNTGELFF TGTGCCAGCAGCTTGCAGCCTCCGAACACCGGGGAGCTGTTTTTT
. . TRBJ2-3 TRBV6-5 CASSYSSDSYTDTQYF TGTGCCAGCAGTTACTCGTCCGACTCATACACAGATACGCAGTATTTT
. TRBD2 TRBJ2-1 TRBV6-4 CASSVLAGGKNEQFF TGTGCCAGCAGTGTCTTAGCGGGAGGGAAAAATGAGCAGTTCTTC
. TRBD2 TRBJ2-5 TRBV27 CASSSLTSVQETQYF TGTGCCAGCAGTTCACTTACTAGCGTTCAAGAGACCCAGTACTTC
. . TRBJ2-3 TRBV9 CASQASSTDTQYF TGTGCCAGCCAGGCATCTAGCACAGATACGCAGTATTTT
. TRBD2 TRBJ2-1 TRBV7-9 CASSNTRTSGGPYNEQFF TGTGCCAGCAGCAACACCCGGACTAGCGGAGGCCCATACAATGAGCAGTTCTTC
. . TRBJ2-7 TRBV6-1 CASSGRKVYEQYF TGTGCCAGCAGTGGCAGGAAAGTCTACGAGCAGTACTTC
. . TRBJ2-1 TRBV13 CASSSTRANEQFF TGTGCCAGCAGCTCAACTAGGGCCAATGAGCAGTTCTTC
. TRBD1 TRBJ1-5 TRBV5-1 CASSWTGGNQPQHF TGCGCCAGCAGCTGGACAGGGGGCAATCAGCCCCAGCATTTT
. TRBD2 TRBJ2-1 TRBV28 CASTPWTSGSGEQFF TGTGCCAGCACCCCCTGGACTAGCGGGAGCGGTGAGCAGTTCTTC
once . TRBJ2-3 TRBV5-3 CARSLIGDRTDTQYF TGTGCCAGAAGCTTGATAGGGGATCGCACAGATACGCAGTATTTT
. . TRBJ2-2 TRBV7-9 CASSDTGELFF TGTGCCAGCTCGGATACCGGGGAGCTGTTTTTT
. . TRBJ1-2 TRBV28 CASSPPRGSNTF TGTGCCAGCAGTCCCCCTAGGGGCAGCAACACCTTC
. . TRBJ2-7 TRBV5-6 CASSSGWGSYEQYF TGTGCCAGCAGCTCGGGCTGGGGCTCCTACGAGCAGTACTTC
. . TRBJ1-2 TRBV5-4 CASGGRDNYGYTF TGTGCCAGCGGGGGAAGAGACAACTATGGCTACACCTTC
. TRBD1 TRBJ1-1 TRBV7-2 CASSLGPGTGTILHTEAFF TGTGCCAGCAGCTTAGGGCCCGGGACAGGGACGATCCTTCACACTGAAGCTTTCTTT
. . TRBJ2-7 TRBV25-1 CASRNRSGRHEQYF TGTGCCAGCAGGAACAGATCAGGGAGGCACGAGCAGTACTTC
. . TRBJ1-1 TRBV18 CASSRGGRMNTEAFF TGTGCCAGCTCGCGAGGGGGTCGAATGAACACTGAAGCTTTCTTT
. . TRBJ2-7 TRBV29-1 CSALTVYEQYF TGCAGCGCCCTGACAGTTTACGAGCAGTACTTC